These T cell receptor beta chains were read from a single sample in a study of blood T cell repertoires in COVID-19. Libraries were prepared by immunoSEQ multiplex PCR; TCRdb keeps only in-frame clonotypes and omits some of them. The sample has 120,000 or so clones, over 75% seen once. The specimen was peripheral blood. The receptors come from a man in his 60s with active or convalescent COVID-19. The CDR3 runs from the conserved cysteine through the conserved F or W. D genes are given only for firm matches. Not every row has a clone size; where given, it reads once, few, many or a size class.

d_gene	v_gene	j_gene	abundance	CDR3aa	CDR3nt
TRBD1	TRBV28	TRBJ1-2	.	CASSKQGADGYTF	TGTGCCAGCAGCAAACAGGGGGCTGATGGCTACACCTTC
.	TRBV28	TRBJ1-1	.	CASSPPGQNLNTEAFF	TGTGCCAGCAGTCCCCCGGGACAAAATTTGAACACTGAAGCTTTCTTT
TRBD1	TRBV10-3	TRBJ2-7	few	CAISPRDRGSEQYF	TGTGCCATCAGTCCACGGGACAGGGGAAGCGAGCAGTACTTC
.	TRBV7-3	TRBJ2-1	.	CASSLNLGVKQFF	TGTGCCAGCAGCTTAAACTTAGGGGTAAAGCAGTTCTTC
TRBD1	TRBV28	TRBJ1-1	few	CASSPRTGKAFF	TGTGCCAGCAGCCCGAGGACAGGGAAAGCTTTCTTT
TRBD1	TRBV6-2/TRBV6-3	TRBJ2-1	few	CASSGDRGRNSNEQFF	TGTGCCAGCAGTGGAGACAGGGGGCGGAATAGCAATGAGCAGTTCTTC
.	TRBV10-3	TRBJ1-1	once	CAISPPGNTEAFF	TGTGCCATCAGCCCCCCGGGGAACACTGAAGCTTTCTTT
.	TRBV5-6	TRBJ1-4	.	CASSRAGDNEKLFF	TGTGCCAGCAGCCGGGCAGGGGATAATGAAAAACTGTTTTTT
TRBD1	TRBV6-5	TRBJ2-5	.	CASSPTPGGETQYF	TGTGCCAGCAGTCCAACCCCAGGGGGAGAGACCCAGTACTTC
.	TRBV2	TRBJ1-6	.	CASSQEGTPLHF	TGTGCCAGCAGCCAAGAGGGTACACCCCTCCACTTT
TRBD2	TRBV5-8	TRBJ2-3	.	CASGLAGLTDTQYF	TGTGCCAGCGGACTAGCGGGACTCACAGATACGCAGTATTTT
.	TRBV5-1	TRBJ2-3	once	CASSLGASTDTQYF	TGCGCCAGCAGCTTGGGAGCTAGCACAGATACGCAGTATTTT
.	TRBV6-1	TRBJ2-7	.	CASSEASYEQYF	TGTGCCAGCAGTGAAGCATCATACGAGCAGTACTTC
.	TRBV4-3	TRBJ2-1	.	CASSQDRENGYNEQFF	TGCGCCAGCAGCCAAGATAGGGAGAACGGTTACAATGAGCAGTTCTTC
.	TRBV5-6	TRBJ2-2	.	CASSHDGGYGGELFF	TGTGCCAGCAGCCACGATGGAGGGTACGGCGGGGAGCTGTTTTTT
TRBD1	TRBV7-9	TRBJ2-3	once	CASTSDGTATDTQYF	TGTGCCAGCACCTCCGATGGGACAGCCACAGATACGCAGTATTTT
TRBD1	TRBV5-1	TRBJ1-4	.	CASSHGQDRGEKLFF	TGCGCCAGCAGCCATGGACAGGATCGGGGTGAAAAACTGTTTTTT
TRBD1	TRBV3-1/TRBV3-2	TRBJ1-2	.	CASSQEWWQGAWETWISSGYTF	TGTGCCAGCAGCCAAGAGTGGTGGCAGGGGGCGTGGGAAACTTGGATCAGTAGTGGCTACACCTTC
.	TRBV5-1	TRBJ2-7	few	CASARDNSYEQYF	TGCGCCAGCGCAAGGGACAACTCCTACGAGCAGTACTTC
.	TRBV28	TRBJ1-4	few	CASQFLDAEGTEKLFF	TGTGCCAGCCAGTTCTTAGACGCAGAGGGAACTGAAAAACTGTTTTTT
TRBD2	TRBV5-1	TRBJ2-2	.	CASSGGFLAGGDTGELFF	TGCGCCAGCAGCGGCGGCTTCCTAGCGGGAGGGGACACCGGGGAGCTGTTTTTT
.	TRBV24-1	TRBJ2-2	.	CATRWQDDGELFF	TGTGCCACCAGGTGGCAGGATGACGGGGAGCTGTTTTTT
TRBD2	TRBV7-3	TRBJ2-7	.	CASSPTGTSASYEQYF	TGTGCCAGCAGCCCAACCGGGACTAGCGCTTCCTACGAGCAGTACTTC
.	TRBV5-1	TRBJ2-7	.	CASSPSREQYF	TGCGCCAGCAGCCCCTCCCGGGAGCAGTACTTC
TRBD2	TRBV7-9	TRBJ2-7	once	CASSLGSGSAEQYF	TGTGCCAGCAGCTTAGGTAGCGGGAGTGCCGAGCAGTACTTC
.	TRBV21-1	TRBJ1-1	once	CASSNGQGPGLKANTEAFF	TGTGCCAGCAGCAACGGCCAGGGGCCAGGGCTAAAAGCGAACACTGAAGCTTTCTTT
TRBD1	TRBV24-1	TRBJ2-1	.	CATSDWDSSYNEQFF	TGTGCCACCAGTGATTGGGACAGCTCCTACAATGAGCAGTTCTTC
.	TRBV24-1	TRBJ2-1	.	CATTSPGYNEQFF	TGTGCCACCACGTCCCCCGGGTACAATGAGCAGTTCTTC
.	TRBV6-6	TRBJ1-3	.	CASREQISGNTIYF	TGTGCCAGCAGGGAACAGATCTCTGGAAACACCATATATTTT
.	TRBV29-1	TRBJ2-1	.	CSVVEGNEQFF	TGCAGCGTTGTTGAGGGCAATGAGCAGTTCTTC
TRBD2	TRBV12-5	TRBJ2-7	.	CASGLGSGSASYEQYF	TGTGCTAGTGGTTTGGGTAGCGGGAGCGCTTCCTACGAGCAGTACTTC
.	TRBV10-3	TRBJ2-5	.	CASRRDRYQETQYF	TGTGCCAGCAGGAGGGACAGATACCAAGAGACCCAGTACTTC
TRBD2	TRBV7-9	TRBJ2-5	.	CASSLPPRLAGQETQYF	TGTGCCAGCAGCTTACCCCCTAGACTAGCGGGTCAAGAGACCCAGTACTTC